This TCR beta chain came from a study of blood T cell repertoires in COVID-19. Study information: Whether acute or convalescent, the COVID-19 samples came from the United States, Italy and Spain. In each case, the material was cDNA or gDNA derived from T cells, B-cell-depleted T cells, or PBMCs.

Per the study methods: The authors estimated nucleated cell counts from reference gene primer amplification. The table came from immunoSEQ multiplex PCR; TCRdb's copy has only in-frame clones and leaves some out. The V and J calls and clone size were taken over from that table, and D and trimming were inferred from the DNA. The data hold about 58,000 clones, with about nine tenths observed a single time. Sequencing was carried out using peripheral blood. The origin of this receptor is a man in his sixties with acute or convalescent COVID-19.

CDR3 nucleotide sequence: TGTGCCAGCAGCTGGGGACAGGGTATAGAGACCCAGTACTTC. Its translation is CASSWGQGIETQYF. The rearrangement joins TRBV5-6 to TRBJ2-5; TRBD1 agrees at 9 bases. The germline V gene has CDR1 SGHDT and CDR2 YYEEEE. Losses at the gene ends were 3 bases for V and 4 bases for J; bases not matched to a gene: 4. CDR3 length: 14 residues.